This record concerns one T cell receptor (beta chain) sequence. The data are from a study of regulatory T cells in long-lasting Graves disease. Time point specified: newly diagnosed GD, antithyroid drugs for less than 3 months. Extracted RNA from PBMCs served as the source of the TCR library. HTBI primers from iRepertoire and Arm-PCR of CDR3 regions yielded the TCR beta libraries. Each CDR3 protein gets one entry after TCRdb re-called the multiplex PCR reads with MiXCR. The data hold hundreds of thousands of distinct CDR3 sequences, with roughly 15% observed a single time. V lost 6 bases to trimming and J lost 6 bases, with 12 bases between them. This CDR3 has 13 residues. This same sample was also taken into another study, of T cells in Graves' hyperthyroidism and ophthalmopathy. That study adds: Any patient presenting with uncontrolled infection, other autoimmune disease, pregnancy or lactation was left out.

This chain connects TRBV12-3 or TRBV12-4 to TRBJ2-1, with D perhaps assigned TRBD1 or TRBD2 (5 bases each). The TCR originated in a woman in her 30s with Graves disease. The sequencing here drew on peripheral blood mononuclear cells (PBMCs), taken at new diagnosis, from a patient treated with antithyroid drugs. The CDR3 reads CASRAGASNEQFF. In nucleotides, the CDR3 is TGTGCCAGCAGGGCCGGGGCTAGCAATGAGCAGTTCTTC.